These T cell receptor beta chains were read from a single sample in a study of blood T cell repertoires in COVID-19. Profiled with immunoSEQ multiplex PCR; TCRdb holds only in-frame clones, not every one. The table lists 65,000 to 85,000 clones, 80% to 90% of them singletons. Sample: peripheral blood. The origin of the receptors is a woman between 18 and 30 years old with acute or convalescent COVID-19. CDR3s include the opening cysteine and the closing phenylalanine or tryptophan. Each record gives: clone size, J gene, D gene, V gene, CDR3 protein, CDR3 DNA. The D gene is left open where the match is weak. Only some rows state a clone size, as once, few, many or a class for expanded clones.

size: NA
J: TRBJ1-6
D: NA
V: TRBV7-9
CDR3: CASSPTGQSPLHF
DNA: TGTGCCAGCAGCCCCACAGGGCAATCACCCCTCCACTTT

size: NA
J: TRBJ1-1
D: NA
V: TRBV28
CDR3: CASSFGQIPFF
DNA: TGTGCCAGCAGTTTCGGACAGATACCTTTCTTT

size: NA
J: TRBJ1-6
D: NA
V: TRBV6-2/TRBV6-3
CDR3: CASSTGSDEVSPLHF
DNA: TGTGCCAGCAGTACTGGGTCCGACGAGGTATCACCCCTCCACTTT

size: NA
J: TRBJ2-1
D: TRBD2
V: TRBV5-1
CDR3: CASSYIPGLAYNEQFF
DNA: TGCGCCAGCAGCTACATACCGGGACTAGCGTACAATGAGCAGTTCTTC

size: NA
J: TRBJ2-6
D: NA
V: TRBV6-2/TRBV6-3
CDR3: CASSYRHSGANVLTF
DNA: TGTGCCAGCAGTTACCGACACTCTGGGGCCAACGTCCTGACTTTC

size: NA
J: TRBJ1-6
D: TRBD1
V: TRBV6-5
CDR3: CASSYLGQGDNSPLHF
DNA: TGTGCCAGCAGTTACCTCGGACAGGGAGATAATTCACCCCTCCACTTT

size: NA
J: TRBJ1-6
D: NA
V: TRBV6-6
CDR3: CASSSWAGNSPLHF
DNA: TGTGCCAGCAGTTCCTGGGCAGGAAATTCACCCCTCCACTTT

size: NA
J: TRBJ2-5
D: NA
V: TRBV5-1
CDR3: CASSLGQGGETQYF
DNA: TGCGCCAGCAGCTTGGGCCAGGGCGGTGAGACCCAGTACTTC

size: NA
J: TRBJ2-5
D: TRBD1
V: TRBV2
CDR3: CASSPRDRVLETQYF
DNA: TGTGCCAGCAGTCCCCGGGACAGGGTTTTAGAGACCCAGTACTTC

size: NA
J: TRBJ2-1
D: TRBD2
V: TRBV28
CDR3: CASSLPTSGSSYNEQFF
DNA: TGTGCCAGCAGTTTGCCAACTAGCGGGAGCTCCTACAATGAGCAGTTCTTC

size: NA
J: TRBJ1-2
D: TRBD1
V: TRBV11-2
CDR3: CASSHGQGASHGYTF
DNA: TGTGCCAGCAGCCACGGACAGGGGGCGTCCCATGGCTACACCTTC

size: NA
J: TRBJ2-5
D: NA
V: TRBV25-1
CDR3: CASSEYLGESSETQYF
DNA: TGTGCCAGCAGTGAATATTTAGGGGAATCCAGTGAGACCCAGTACTTC

size: few
J: TRBJ1-1
D: NA
V: TRBV19
CDR3: CASSIGRGLNTEAFF
DNA: TGTGCCAGTAGTATAGGTAGAGGCTTGAACACTGAAGCTTTCTTT

size: NA
J: TRBJ2-5
D: NA
V: TRBV12-3/TRBV12-4
CDR3: CASSRPGETQYF
DNA: TGTGCCAGCAGCCGACCGGGGGAGACCCAGTACTTC

size: NA
J: TRBJ1-1
D: NA
V: TRBV19
CDR3: CAVRSTGLEAFF
DNA: TGTGCCGTTAGAAGTACAGGGCTTGAAGCTTTCTTT

size: NA
J: TRBJ1-4
D: NA
V: TRBV28
CDR3: CASAGTQLRNEKLFF
DNA: TGTGCCAGTGCGGGGACCCAACTTCGTAATGAAAAACTGTTTTTT

size: NA
J: TRBJ2-5
D: TRBD2
V: TRBV2
CDR3: CASRASGKPGAEETQYF
DNA: TGTGCCAGCCGGGCTAGCGGTAAACCTGGGGCCGAGGAGACCCAGTACTTC

size: NA
J: TRBJ2-6
D: NA
V: TRBV9
CDR3: CASSVGHANSGANVLTF
DNA: TGTGCCAGCAGCGTAGGACACGCCAACTCTGGGGCCAACGTCCTGACTTTC

size: NA
J: TRBJ1-1
D: TRBD1
V: TRBV12-3/TRBV12-4
CDR3: CASSKGGGTEAFF
DNA: TGTGCCAGCAGCAAAGGGGGCGGGACTGAAGCTTTCTTT

size: NA
J: TRBJ2-4
D: TRBD1
V: TRBV7-2
CDR3: CASSHDYRGNIQYF
DNA: TGTGCCAGCAGCCACGATTACAGGGGCAACATTCAGTACTTC

size: NA
J: TRBJ2-3
D: TRBD2
V: TRBV5-4
CDR3: CASSFLAGSDTQYF
DNA: TGTGCCAGCAGCTTTCTAGCGGGATCGGATACGCAGTATTTT

size: NA
J: TRBJ1-2
D: NA
V: TRBV28
CDR3: CASSRPGDGYTF
DNA: TGTGCCAGCAGTCGTCCAGGGGATGGCTACACCTTC

size: NA
J: TRBJ2-3
D: TRBD2
V: TRBV7-8
CDR3: CASSPVLLAGGGDTQYF
DNA: TGTGCCAGCAGCCCCGTGCTGCTAGCGGGGGGGGGAGATACGCAGTATTTT

size: NA
J: TRBJ2-2
D: TRBD2
V: TRBV2
CDR3: CASSGRRRTGELFF
DNA: TGTGCCAGCAGCGGGAGGCGACGCACCGGGGAGCTGTTTTTT

size: NA
J: TRBJ2-4
D: NA
V: TRBV29-1
CDR3: CSVRILESGVAKNIQYF
DNA: TGCAGCGTGCGAATACTAGAGTCCGGGGTAGCCAAAAACATTCAGTACTTC

size: NA
J: TRBJ2-3
D: TRBD2
V: TRBV6-6
CDR3: CASSPTGLSSGRRGDTQYF
DNA: TGTGCCAGCAGTCCAACCGGCCTAAGTAGCGGGAGGAGAGGAGATACGCAGTATTTT

size: NA
J: TRBJ2-1
D: TRBD2
V: TRBV4-1
CDR3: CASSQRVAGSYNEQFF
DNA: TGCGCCAGCAGCCAGCGGGTAGCGGGCTCCTACAATGAGCAGTTCTTC

size: NA
J: TRBJ1-1
D: TRBD1
V: TRBV5-4
CDR3: CASSLGGTVRADTEAFF
DNA: TGTGCCAGCAGCCTTGGGGGGACAGTTCGGGCGGACACTGAAGCTTTCTTT

size: NA
J: TRBJ1-2
D: NA
V: TRBV30
CDR3: CAWSRRRINYGYTF
DNA: TGTGCCTGGAGTAGGAGACGGATAAACTATGGCTACACCTTC

size: NA
J: TRBJ2-3
D: NA
V: TRBV2
CDR3: CASSEGYVRERTSGTQYF
DNA: TGTGCCAGCAGTGAAGGCTATGTCCGGGAGAGGACCTCGGGTACGCAGTATTTT

size: NA
J: TRBJ2-4
D: TRBD2
V: TRBV7-2
CDR3: CASSHRLAGLNIQYF
DNA: TGTGCCAGCAGCCATCGACTAGCGGGACTCAACATTCAGTACTTC

size: NA
J: TRBJ2-7
D: TRBD2
V: TRBV4-1
CDR3: CASSPGSGDEQYF
DNA: TGCGCCAGCAGCCCGGGGAGCGGGGACGAGCAGTACTTC

size: NA
J: TRBJ2-3
D: TRBD2
V: TRBV29-1
CDR3: CSGRLAGLTDTQYF
DNA: TGCAGTGGCCGACTAGCGGGACTCACAGATACGCAGTATTTT

size: NA
J: TRBJ1-2
D: TRBD1
V: TRBV6-5
CDR3: CASSYTGQGAGYTF
DNA: TGTGCCAGCAGTTACACAGGACAGGGGGCCGGGTACACCTTC

size: NA
J: TRBJ1-1
D: TRBD1
V: TRBV6-4
CDR3: CASSKGADTEAFF
DNA: TGTGCCAGCAGCAAGGGGGCTGACACTGAAGCTTTCTTT

size: NA
J: TRBJ1-6
D: TRBD1
V: TRBV4-1
CDR3: CASSQVRGRFSPLHF
DNA: TGCGCCAGCAGCCAGGTCAGGGGGCGTTTTTCACCCCTCCACTTT

size: NA
J: TRBJ1-2
D: TRBD1
V: TRBV3-1/TRBV3-2
CDR3: CASSHQAGGGGYTF
DNA: TGTGCCAGCAGCCATCAGGCAGGGGGCGGTGGCTACACCTTC

size: NA
J: TRBJ2-4
D: TRBD2
V: TRBV2
CDR3: CASSEKVAGGLKNIQYF
DNA: TGTGCCAGCAGCGAGAAGGTGGCGGGGGGCCTCAAAAACATTCAGTACTTC

size: NA
J: TRBJ1-3
D: NA
V: TRBV4-1
CDR3: CASSRLQGPGNTIYF
DNA: TGCGCCAGCAGCCGTTTACAGGGCCCCGGAAACACCATATATTTT

size: once
J: TRBJ2-5
D: NA
V: TRBV4-1
CDR3: CASSQASKETQYF
DNA: TGCGCCAGCAGCCAAGCTAGTAAAGAGACCCAGTACTTC

size: NA
J: TRBJ1-3
D: NA
V: TRBV7-9
CDR3: CASSPWTESSGNTIYF
DNA: TGTGCCAGCAGCCCGTGGACAGAGAGCTCTGGAAACACCATATATTTT

size: NA
J: TRBJ2-3
D: NA
V: TRBV7-9
CDR3: CASSPSSTDTQYF
DNA: TGTGCCAGCAGCCCCAGTAGCACAGATACGCAGTATTTT

size: NA
J: TRBJ2-5
D: NA
V: TRBV5-1
CDR3: CASSLVTGQETQYF
DNA: TGCGCCAGCAGCTTGGTAACGGGCCAAGAGACCCAGTACTTC

size: NA
J: TRBJ1-1
D: NA
V: TRBV6-6
CDR3: CASSYGGSGTEAFF
DNA: TGTGCCAGCAGTTACGGGGGGTCGGGCACTGAAGCTTTCTTT

size: NA
J: TRBJ1-5
D: TRBD1
V: TRBV19
CDR3: CASSAFRQGGQPQHF
DNA: TGTGCCAGTAGTGCTTTTAGACAGGGTGGACAGCCCCAGCATTTT

size: NA
J: TRBJ2-1
D: TRBD2
V: TRBV10-3
CDR3: CAISDPGLAVYNEQFF
DNA: TGTGCCATCAGTGATCCGGGACTAGCGGTCTACAATGAGCAGTTCTTC

size: NA
J: TRBJ1-1
D: NA
V: TRBV30
CDR3: CAWSQSQNTEAFF
DNA: TGTGCCTGGAGTCAGTCCCAGAACACTGAAGCTTTCTTT

size: NA
J: TRBJ2-7
D: NA
V: TRBV3-1/TRBV3-2
CDR3: CASSQEAAYEQYF
DNA: TGTGCCAGCAGCCAAGAGGCGGCCTACGAGCAGTACTTC

size: NA
J: TRBJ2-3
D: TRBD1
V: TRBV18
CDR3: CASSNRGYPDTQYF
DNA: TGTGCCAGCTCAAACAGGGGGTACCCAGATACGCAGTATTTT

size: few
J: TRBJ2-3
D: TRBD1
V: TRBV19
CDR3: CASSLDRVTDTQYF
DNA: TGTGCCAGTAGTCTGGACAGGGTAACGGATACGCAGTATTTT

size: NA
J: TRBJ1-2
D: NA
V: TRBV6-1
CDR3: CASSEDSYGYTF
DNA: TGTGCCAGCAGTGAGGACAGCTATGGCTACACCTTC

size: NA
J: TRBJ2-3
D: TRBD2
V: TRBV3-1/TRBV3-2
CDR3: CASSQTTTSGTDTQYF
DNA: TGTGCCAGCAGCCAAACCACCACTAGCGGCACAGATACGCAGTATTTT